Here is one T cell receptor (beta chain) with its context. What it binds is unknown. This specimen belongs to a study of T cells in Graves' hyperthyroidism and ophthalmopathy. This CDR3 has 17 residues. Trimming cost V 8 bases and J 2 bases; bases outside gene matches: 14. CDR1 MDHEN and CDR2 SYDVKM come from the germline V gene. Diagnostic assessment was based on clinical symptoms, serum thyroxine and TRAb, thyroid ultrasound and orbital computed tomography. Source material for PBMCs was around 10 ml fresh peripheral blood. Regarding the study as a whole: In the blood, most expanded thyroid clonotypes above 0.001 appeared as well. For ophthalmopathy, model prediction preceded onset by a median roughly 5.9 months.

Using RNA transcripts as the source, TCR beta CDR3 regions were amplified. Using the HTBI primer set, a first-round RT-PCR was run on the TCR CDR3. TCRdb reprocessed the multiplex PCR reads via MiXCR and lists one record per CDR3 protein. The sample comprises approximately 690,000 distinct CDR3 sequences, 20% to 25% of which are singletons, and 34% rests with the top ten. The receptor's source is a man under 40 with Graves' ophthalmopathy. Sequencing was performed on blood. The genes are TRBV28 and TRBJ2-5; TRBD1 agrees at 10 bases. In DNA, the CDR3 is TGTGCCAGCCAGCGAGTAACCTTGGACAGGGGGCAAGAGACCCAGTACTTC. As protein: CASQRVTLDRGQETQYF.